This entry lists 8 T cell receptor beta chains sequenced from one sample in a study of control samples from healthy donors and cancer patients. This table comes from immunoSEQ multiplex PCR, and its TCRdb copy is limited to in-frame clones, with some not included. The sample carries approximately 100,000 clones, roughly nine tenths recorded once. The sequencing sample was made of blood. The receptors here all came from a man aged 25-40 years in good health.

CDR3 in amino acids: CASSGRGQFTSPNEKLFF. The CDR3 nucleotides are TGTGCCAGCAGTGGACGAGGACAGTTCACTAGCCCCAATGAAAAACTGTTTTTT. The chain couples TRBV2 to TRBJ1-4, with a weak D call TRBD1 (6 bases). The germline V and J ends were trimmed by 4 bases and 5 bases, with 23 bases remaining between them. CDR1 is SNHLY and CDR2 is FYNNEI in the germline V gene. The CDR3 spans 18 residues. The variable domain in full, completed from reference TRBV2 and TRBJ1-4, reads EPEVTQTPSHQVTQMGQEVILRCVPISNHLYFYWYRQILGQKVEFLVSFYNNEISEKSEIFDDQFSVERPDGSNFTLKIRSTKLEDSAMYFCASSGRGQFTSPNEKLFFGSGTQLSVL.

The V and J genes are TRBV2 and TRBJ2-1; 9 nucleotides line up with TRBD2. Germline CDR1 is SNHLY and CDR2 is FYNNEI. Trimming removed 1 base from V and 4 bases from J; junction bases left unmatched: 5. The CDR3 totals 16 residues. This CDR3 reads CASSEGASGVYNEQFF. DNA of the CDR3: TGTGCCAGCAGTGAAGGGGCTAGCGGGGTGTACAATGAGCAGTTCTTC.

J is TRBJ2-7 and V is TRBV21-1; the listed D gene, TRBD1, was not tested against the DNA. TRBV21-1 is shown as a pseudogene. The CDR3 runs to 14 residues. CDR3 bases: TGTGCCAGCAGCCACAGGGAGTTGTCCTACGAGCAGTACGTC. This translates into CASSHRELSYEQYV.

A single count supports this clone. The chain couples TRBV11-2 to TRBJ1-1; perhaps TRBD1 as D (6 bases). The CDR3 is made up of 15 amino acids. The V and J ends lost 7 bases and 5 bases respectively, with 20 bases between them. Germline V gene sequence: CDR1 SGHAT, CDR2 FQNNGV. The CDR3 DNA is TGTGCCAGCACCAGGGGAGGAGGGGTTGGGACTGAAGCTTTCTTT. Its translation: CASTRGGGVGTEAFF. The whole variable domain, remainder taken from reference TRBV11-2 and TRBJ1-1, is EAGVAQSPRYKIIEKRQSVAFWCNPISGHATLYWYQQILGQGPKLLIQFQNNGVVDDSQLPKDRFSAERLKGVDSTLKIQPAKLEDSAVYLCASTRGGGVGTEAFFGQGTRLTVV.

The chain recombines TRBV19 with TRBJ2-2, with 7 bases aligning to TRBD2. There are 17 residues in the CDR3. The germline gives CDR1 LNHDA, CDR2 SQIVND (reference sequence). Losses at the gene ends were 4 bases for V and 4 bases for J; bases not matched to a gene: 12. The CDR3 here is CASSKGAGIPSTGELFF. Written as DNA, the CDR3 is TGTGCCAGTAGTAAGGGAGCGGGGATTCCTAGCACCGGGGAGCTGTTTTTT.

The chain carries TRBV30 and TRBJ1-5; the D is unclear. V was pared by 3 bases and J by 3 bases, with 12 bases between. Germline CDR1 GTSNPN, CDR2 SVGIG (reference sequence). The CDR3 is 14 amino acids. CDR3 in DNA: TGTGCCTGGAGCCTTCGGGGTCTCAATCAGCCCCAGCATTTT. Its protein product is CAWSLRGLNQPQHF.

This clone was seen only a few times. The chain recombines TRBV6-1 with TRBJ2-7, with a tentative D call TRBD2 (7 bases). The V and J ends lost 1 base and 4 bases respectively, with 17 bases between them. From germline, CDR1 is MNHNS and CDR2 SASEGT. This CDR3 is built from 16 residues. CDR3 DNA: TGTGCCAGCAGTGAAGTGTGGGGGGGCCTAAGTTACGAGCAGTACGTC. Encoded protein: CASSEVWGGLSYEQYV.

The V gene is TRBV6-6, the J gene TRBJ1-1; 9 nucleotides line up with TRBD1. The ends lost 2 bases at V and 1 base at J; junction bases unmatched: 5. Germline V gene data show CDR1 as MNHNY and CDR2 as SVGAGI (reference sequence). This CDR3 region has 16 residues. CDR3 protein: CASSYIQGARNTEAFF. DNA of the CDR3: TGTGCCAGCAGTTACATACAGGGGGCGCGGAACACTGAAGCTTTCTTT.